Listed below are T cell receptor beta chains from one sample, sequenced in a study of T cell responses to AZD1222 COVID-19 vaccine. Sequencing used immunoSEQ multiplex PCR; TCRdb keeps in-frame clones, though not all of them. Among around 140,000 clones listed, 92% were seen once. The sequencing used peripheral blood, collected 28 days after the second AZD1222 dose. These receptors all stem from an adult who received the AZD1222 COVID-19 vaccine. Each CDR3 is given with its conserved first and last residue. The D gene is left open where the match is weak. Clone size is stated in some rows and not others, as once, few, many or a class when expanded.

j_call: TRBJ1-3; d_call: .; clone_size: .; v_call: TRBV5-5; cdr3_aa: CASSLTGSSGNTIYF; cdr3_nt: TGTGCCAGCAGCTTGACCGGGAGCTCTGGAAACACCATATATTTT
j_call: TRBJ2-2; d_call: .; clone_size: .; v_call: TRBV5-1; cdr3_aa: CASTPRANTGELFF; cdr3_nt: TGCGCCAGCACCCCGCGGGCGAACACCGGGGAGCTGTTTTTT
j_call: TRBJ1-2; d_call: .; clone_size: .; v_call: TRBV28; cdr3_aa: CASSLRNYGYTF; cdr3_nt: TGTGCCAGCAGTTTAAGAAACTATGGCTACACCTTC
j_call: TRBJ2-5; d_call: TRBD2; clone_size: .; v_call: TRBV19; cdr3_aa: CASSPLAGRETQYF; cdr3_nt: TGTGCCAGTAGTCCGCTAGCGGGGCGGGAGACCCAGTACTTC
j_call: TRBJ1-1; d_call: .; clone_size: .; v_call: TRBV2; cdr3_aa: CASSEYNTEAFF; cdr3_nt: TGTGCCAGCAGTGAATATAACACTGAAGCTTTCTTT
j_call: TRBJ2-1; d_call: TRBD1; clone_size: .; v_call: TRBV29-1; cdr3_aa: CSVVGGQGNNEQFF; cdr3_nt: TGCAGCGTTGTGGGCGGACAGGGCAACAATGAGCAGTTCTTC
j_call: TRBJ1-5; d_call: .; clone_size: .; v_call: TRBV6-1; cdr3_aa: CASSESGVGNQPQHF; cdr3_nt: TGTGCCAGCAGTGAATCAGGAGTCGGCAATCAGCCCCAGCATTTT
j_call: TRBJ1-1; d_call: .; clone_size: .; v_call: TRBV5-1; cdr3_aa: CASSLEAGMFTEAFF; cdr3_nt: TGCGCCAGCAGCTTGGAGGCAGGGATGTTCACTGAAGCTTTCTTT
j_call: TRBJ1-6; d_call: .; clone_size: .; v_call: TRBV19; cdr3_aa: CASSMGFRHSPLHF; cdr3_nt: TGTGCCAGTAGTATGGGGTTCCGTCATTCACCCCTCCACTTT
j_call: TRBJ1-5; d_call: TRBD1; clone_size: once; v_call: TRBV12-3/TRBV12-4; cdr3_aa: CASASTGDQPQHF; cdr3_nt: TGTGCCAGCGCCTCTACAGGGGATCAGCCCCAGCATTTT
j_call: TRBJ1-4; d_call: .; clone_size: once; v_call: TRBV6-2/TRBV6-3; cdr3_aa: CASSYSRDFEKLFF; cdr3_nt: TGTGCCAGCAGTTACTCAAGGGATTTTGAAAAACTGTTTTTT
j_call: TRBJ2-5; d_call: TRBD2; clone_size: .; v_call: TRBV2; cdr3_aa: CASSEQGGDETQYF; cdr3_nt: TGTGCCAGCAGTGAACAGGGAGGGGATGAGACCCAGTACTTC
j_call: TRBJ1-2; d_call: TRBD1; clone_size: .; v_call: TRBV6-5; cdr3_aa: CASRAGQGLGYTF; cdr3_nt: TGTGCCAGCAGGGCCGGACAGGGACTTGGCTACACCTTC
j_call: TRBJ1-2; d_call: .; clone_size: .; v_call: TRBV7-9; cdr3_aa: CASSLGAGGGYTF; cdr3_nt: TGTGCCAGCAGCTTAGGTGCCGGCGGGGGCTACACCTTC
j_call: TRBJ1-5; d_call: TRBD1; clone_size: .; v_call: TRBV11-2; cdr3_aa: CASSAHRGSNQPQHF; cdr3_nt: TGTGCCAGCAGCGCACACAGGGGTTCCAATCAGCCCCAGCATTTT
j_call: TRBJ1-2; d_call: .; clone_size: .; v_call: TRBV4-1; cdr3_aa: CASRRAGGGYGYTF; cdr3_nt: TGCGCCAGCAGGCGAGCCGGGGGAGGGTATGGCTACACCTTC
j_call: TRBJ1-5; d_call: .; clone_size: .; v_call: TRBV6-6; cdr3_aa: CASRSDSYSNQPQHF; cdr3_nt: TGTGCCAGCAGGTCCGACAGTTATAGCAATCAGCCCCAGCATTTT
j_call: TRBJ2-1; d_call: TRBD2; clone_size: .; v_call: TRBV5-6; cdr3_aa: CASSWDAGTSGMGEQFF; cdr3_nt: TGTGCCAGCAGCTGGGATGCCGGGACTAGCGGGATGGGTGAGCAGTTCTTC
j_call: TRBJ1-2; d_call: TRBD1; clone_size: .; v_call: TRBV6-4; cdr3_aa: CASSDRQGGYTF; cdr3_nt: TGTGCCAGCAGTGACCGACAGGGAGGCTACACCTTC
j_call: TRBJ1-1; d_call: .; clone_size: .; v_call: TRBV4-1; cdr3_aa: CASSDPGQLNTEAFF; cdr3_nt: TGCGCCAGCAGCGACCCGGGACAATTGAACACTGAAGCTTTCTTT
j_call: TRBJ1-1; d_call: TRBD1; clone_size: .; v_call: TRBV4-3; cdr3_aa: CASSQGTGGIPEAFF; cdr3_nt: TGCGCCAGCAGCCAGGGGACAGGGGGCATCCCTGAAGCTTTCTTT
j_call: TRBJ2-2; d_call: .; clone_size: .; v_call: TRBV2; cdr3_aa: CASSALKNGELFF; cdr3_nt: TGTGCCAGCAGTGCCCTCAAGAATGGGGAGCTGTTTTTT
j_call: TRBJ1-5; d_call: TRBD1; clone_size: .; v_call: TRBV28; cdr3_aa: CASTLTGGGNQPQHF; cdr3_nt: TGTGCCAGCACCCTCACAGGGGGCGGCAATCAGCCCCAGCATTTT
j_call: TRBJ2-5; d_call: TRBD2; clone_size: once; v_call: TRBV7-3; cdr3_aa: CASSSKRGHQETQYF; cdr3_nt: TGTGCCAGCAGCTCTAAGCGGGGACACCAAGAGACCCAGTACTTC
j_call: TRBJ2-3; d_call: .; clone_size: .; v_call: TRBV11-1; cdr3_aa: CASSATSTDTQYF; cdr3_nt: TGTGCCAGCAGCGCTACTAGCACAGATACGCAGTATTTT
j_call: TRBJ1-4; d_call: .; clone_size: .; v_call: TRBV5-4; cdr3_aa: CASSETASTNEKLFF; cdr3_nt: TGTGCCAGCAGCGAGACGGCATCAACTAATGAAAAACTGTTTTTT
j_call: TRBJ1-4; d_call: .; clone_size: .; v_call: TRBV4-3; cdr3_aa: CASSPGGSGEKLFF; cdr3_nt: TGCGCCAGCAGCCCGGGGGGGTCCGGGGAAAAACTGTTTTTT
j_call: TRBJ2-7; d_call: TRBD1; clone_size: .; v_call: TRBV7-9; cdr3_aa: CASSLEGQVYEQYF; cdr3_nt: TGTGCCAGCAGCTTAGAGGGACAGGTCTACGAGCAGTACTTC
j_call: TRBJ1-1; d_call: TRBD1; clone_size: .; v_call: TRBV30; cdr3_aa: CAWDRGHSEAFF; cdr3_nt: TGTGCCTGGGACAGGGGGCACTCTGAAGCTTTCTTT
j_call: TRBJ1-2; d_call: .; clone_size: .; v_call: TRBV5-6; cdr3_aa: CASSLNREYGYTF; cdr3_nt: TGTGCCAGCAGCTTGAATAGAGAATATGGCTACACCTTC
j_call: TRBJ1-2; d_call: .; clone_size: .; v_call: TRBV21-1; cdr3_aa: CASSKLNADAMGSSEGYTF; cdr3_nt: TGTGCCAGCAGCAAGTTGAATGCGGACGCGATGGGGTCTTCGGAGGGCTACACCTTC
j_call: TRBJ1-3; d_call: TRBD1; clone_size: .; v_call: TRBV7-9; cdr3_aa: CASSEDRGLYGNTIYF; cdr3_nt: TGTGCCAGCAGCGAGGACAGGGGGCTGTATGGAAACACCATATATTTT
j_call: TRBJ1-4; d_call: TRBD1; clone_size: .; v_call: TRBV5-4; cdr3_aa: CASSFGGVEGAATNEKLFF; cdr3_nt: TGTGCCAGCAGCTTTGGAGGGGTAGAGGGGGCCGCAACTAATGAAAAACTGTTTTTT
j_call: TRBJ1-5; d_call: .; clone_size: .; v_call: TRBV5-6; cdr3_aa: CASSLAGNNQPQHF; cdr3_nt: TGTGCCAGCAGCTTGGCAGGAAACAATCAGCCCCAGCATTTT
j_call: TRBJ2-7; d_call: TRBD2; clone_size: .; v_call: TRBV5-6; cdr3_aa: CASSHSGFSHEQYF; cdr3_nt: TGTGCCAGCAGCCATAGCGGGTTTTCCCACGAGCAGTACTTC
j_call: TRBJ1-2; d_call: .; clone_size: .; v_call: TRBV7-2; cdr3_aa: CASSLQPGLTNYGYTF; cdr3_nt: TGTGCCAGCAGCTTGCAGCCGGGACTCACTAACTATGGCTACACCTTC
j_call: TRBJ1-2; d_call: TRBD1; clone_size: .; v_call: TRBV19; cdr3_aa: CASSNYRDRDYGYTF; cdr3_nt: TGTGCCAGTAGTAACTACCGGGACAGGGACTATGGCTACACCTTC
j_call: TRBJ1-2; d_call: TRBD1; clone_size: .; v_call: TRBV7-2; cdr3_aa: CASSSGRGGYGYTF; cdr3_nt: TGTGCCAGCAGCTCTGGCAGGGGGGGCTATGGCTACACCTTC
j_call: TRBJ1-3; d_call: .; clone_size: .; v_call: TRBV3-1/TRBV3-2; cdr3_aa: CASSLSGNSGNTIYF; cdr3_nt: TGTGCCAGCAGCCTAAGTGGCAACTCTGGAAACACCATATATTTT
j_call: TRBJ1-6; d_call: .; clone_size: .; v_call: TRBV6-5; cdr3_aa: CAGGAEPYNSPLHF; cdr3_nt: TGTGCCGGAGGGGCAGAACCATATAATTCACCCCTCCACTTT
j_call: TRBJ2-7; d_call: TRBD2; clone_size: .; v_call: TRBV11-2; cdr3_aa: CASTLAGTFFEQYF; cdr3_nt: TGTGCCAGCACACTAGCGGGGACCTTCTTTGAGCAGTACTTC